These 30 T cell receptor beta chains were sequenced from one sample in a study of cytomegalovirus exposure and HLA in healthy donors. The PCR contained 60 Vbeta and 13 Jbeta primers. Repertoires were generated with immunoSEQ multiplex PCR, while TCRdb's copy carries only in-frame clones and drops some. The data show around 130,000 clones, about 79% seen once. Sequencing used PBMCs. These receptors all come from a woman younger than 35 in good health and CMV-seropositive.

The chain carries TRBV5-4 and TRBJ1-4; possibly TRBD1 for D (5 bases). Germline lookup yields CDR1 SGHNT and CDR2 YYREEE (reference sequence). V was clipped by 3 bases and J by 6 bases, with 12 bases between them. The CDR3 sequence is 14 residues long. The CDR3 sequence: CASSSQGGYEKLFF. The DNA of the CDR3 is TGTGCCAGCAGCTCGCAGGGAGGGTATGAAAAACTGTTTTTT.

The chain combines TRBV9 with TRBJ2-3; a possible D gene is TRBD2 (5 bases). Per the germline V gene, CDR1 is SGDLS and CDR2 is YYNGEE. Trimming took off 4 bases at V and 2 bases at J, with 8 bases between the two ends. The CDR3 runs to 13 residues. CDR3 nucleotides: TGTGCCAGCAGCCACGGGAACACAGATACGCAGTATTTT. This translates into CASSHGNTDTQYF.

This chain uses TRBV4-2 with TRBJ2-1, with D possibly being TRBD2 (5 bases). The V and J ends lost 4 bases and 4 bases respectively, with 8 bases between them. This CDR3 contains 13 residues. Germline CDR1 is LGHNA and CDR2 is YNFKEQ. CDR3 sequence reads: CASSLTGYNEQFF. The CDR3 region has the DNA TGTGCCAGCAGCCTGACGGGGTACAATGAGCAGTTCTTC.

The CDR3 nucleotides read TGTGCCATCAGTGAGGGACAGGATAGGTATAATTCACCCCTCCACTTT. Its translation is CAISEGQDRYNSPLHF. The V call is TRBV10-3, the J call TRBJ1-6; 7 nucleotides match TRBD1. Losses at the gene ends were 2 bases for V and 4 bases for J; bases not matched to a gene: 5. This CDR3 is built from 16 residues. Germline V gives CDR1 ENHRY, CDR2 SYGVKD.

The rearrangement joins TRBV6-5 to TRBJ1-2, with D possibly matching TRBD1 (5 bases). V was trimmed by 2 bases and J by 7 bases, leaving 17 bases between them. This CDR3 comprises 15 residues. The germline V gene encodes CDR1 MNHEY and CDR2 SVGAGI. The DNA for the CDR3 is TGTGCCAGCAGTTACGGGGCTGCGGAGGGCGGTGGCTACACCTTC. Amino acids: CASSYGAAEGGGYTF.

Remarks on this clone: A junction boundary mismatches the germline segment, possibly from a read error. In the same sample, other DNA sequences code for this CDR3. The rearrangement joins TRBV7-3 to TRBJ1-1, with D possibly being TRBD1 (6 bases). Germline-derived CDR1 and CDR2 are SGHTA and FQGTGA. CDR3 length equals 15 residues. CDR3 region: CASSQGGPTNTEAFF. The CDR3 nucleotides are TGCGCCAGCAGCCAAGGGGGACCGACAAACACTGAAGCTTTCTTT.

In DNA, the CDR3 is TGCAGCGTTGATTCCCTAGCGGGAAAGACCCAGTACTTC. Amino acid sequence: CSVDSLAGKTQYF. This rearrangement joins TRBV29-1 to TRBJ2-5; 9 bases agree with TRBD2. V was pared by 3 bases and J by 6 bases, with 5 bases of the junction left unmatched. Germline values: CDR1 SQVTM, CDR2 ANQGSEA. CDR3 length equals 13 residues.

The chain combines TRBV4-1 with TRBJ2-1; 8 positions agree with TRBD2. With 4 bases clipped from V and 7 bases from J, the junction kept 6 bases outside the gene matches. This CDR3 spans 14 amino acids. CDR1 is MGHRA and CDR2 is YSYEKL in the germline V gene. The DNA for the CDR3 is TGCGCCAGCAGCCCCAACCAGCGGGGGAATGAGCAGTTCTTC. Its protein product is CASSPNQRGNEQFF.

This sequence joins TRBV27 and TRBJ2-7; 7 bases fit TRBD2. Trimming at V came to 3 bases and at J to 4 bases, leaving 3 bases not matched to a gene. CDR3 size: 13 residues. Germline CDR1 and CDR2: MNHEY and SMNVEV (reference sequence). CDR3 sequence (DNA): TGTGCCAGCAGTTTTGCAGCGGGGTACGAGCAGTACTTC. Protein: CASSFAAGYEQYF.

The chain links TRBV5-4 to TRBJ1-1; D is ambiguous. The CDR3 is 11 amino acids. The V gene lost 0 bases and the J gene lost 8 bases, with 5 bases spanning the gap. Per germline, CDR1 SGHNT and CDR2 YYREEE (reference sequence). As DNA, the CDR3 is TGTGCCAGCAGCTTGGGAGCGGAAGCTTTCTTT. It encodes CASSLGAEAFF.

The J gene is TRBJ2-5, the V gene TRBV6-1, with 8 bases matching TRBD2. V lost 7 bases, J lost 5 bases, and 9 bases stayed unmatched. Germline V gene lookup returns CDR1 MNHNS and CDR2 SASEGT. The CDR3 runs to 14 residues. CDR3 protein: CASTSGLVWETQYF. The CDR3 coding sequence is TGTGCCAGCACCTCGGGACTAGTCTGGGAGACCCAGTACTTC.

The CDR3 region is CASSDKTGVNQPQHF. The CDR3 DNA reads as TGTGCCAGCAGCGATAAGACAGGGGTGAATCAGCCCCAGCATTTT. The chain uses TRBV5-6 and TRBJ1-5; 8 bases line up with TRBD1. The J segment lost 4 bases and the V segment lost 4 bases, leaving 7 bases of the junction unmatched. This CDR3 spans 15 amino acids. CDR1 SGHDT and CDR2 YYEEEE come from the germline V gene.

This clone appeared a few times. This sequence joins TRBV18 and TRBJ1-2; D is uncertain. V lost 10 bases and J lost 0, with 12 bases in between. This CDR3 is built from 13 residues. Germline CDR1 reads KGHSH; CDR2 reads LQKENI. The CDR3 bases are TGTGCCACTCGGGATTCCACTAACTATGGCTACACCTTC. Translated: CATRDSTNYGYTF.

The rearrangement joins TRBV6-1 to TRBJ2-7; 11 bases are shared with TRBD1. CDR1 is MNHNS and CDR2 is SASEGT in the germline V gene. V shed 5 bases, J shed 5 bases, and the junction held 8 bases outside the gene matches. The CDR3 length is 15 residues. The CDR3 loop is CASSNSGTGGNEQYF. The CDR3 nucleotides are TGTGCCAGCAGTAATTCCGGGACAGGGGGAAACGAGCAGTACTTC.

The chain joins TRBV2 to TRBJ1-1; perhaps TRBD1 as D (5 bases). CDR3 length: 15 residues. The V gene's germline CDR1 is SNHLY and CDR2 FYNNEI. The ends were cut back, 0 bases at V and 0 bases at J, with 8 bases in the middle. The CDR3 loop reads CASSEARQMNTEAFF. The CDR3 DNA reads TGTGCCAGCAGTGAAGCCCGACAGATGAACACTGAAGCTTTCTTT.

J is TRBJ2-7 and V is TRBV6-4; tentatively, D is TRBD2 (5 bases). Germline V gives CDR1 MRHNA, CDR2 SNTAGT. The CDR3 length is 12 residues. Trimming removed 6 bases from V and 3 bases from J, with 9 bases in between. The DNA of the CDR3 is TGTGCCAGCAGGCGGAGGATCTACGAGCAGTACTTC. Translation gives CASRRRIYEQYF.

This rearrangement joins TRBV5-1 to TRBJ2-7; D might be TRBD2 (6 bases). The V and J ends lost 4 bases and 2 bases respectively, with 10 bases between them. Per germline, CDR1 SGHRS and CDR2 YFSETQ. The CDR3 loop spans 13 amino acids. The DNA of the CDR3 is TGCGCCAGCAGCGTCGGGGGACCCTACGAGCAGTACTTC. Encoded protein: CASSVGGPYEQYF.

This clone was detected a few times. The chain is built from TRBV6-1 and TRBJ1-2; D is possibly TRBD1 (6 bases). The CDR3 loop spans 12 amino acids. V lost 5 bases and J 6 bases, leaving 10 bases between the germline ends. Germline V gene lookup returns CDR1 MNHNS and CDR2 SASEGT. CDR3 nucleotide sequence: TGTGCCAGCAGTACCTACAGGGATGGCTACACCTTC. As protein: CASSTYRDGYTF.

The CDR3, as DNA: TGTGCCAGCAGCTTGCTAGCTGGGCCGGGCCCCCACTTCACAGATACGCAGTATTTT. As protein: CASSLLAGPGPHFTDTQYF. The V gene is TRBV13, the J gene TRBJ2-3, with D tentatively TRBD2 (5 bases). Germline V gene data show CDR1 as PRHDT and CDR2 as FYEKMQ (reference sequence). This CDR3 spans 19 amino acids. V lost 3 bases and J 2 bases, leaving 24 bases between the germline ends.

V gene TRBV4-1 combines with J gene TRBJ2-1; weak D call: TRBD2 (5 bases). Germline V lookup: CDR1 MGHRA, CDR2 YSYEKL. Trimming removed 3 bases at V and 0 bases at J, with 12 bases between. The CDR3 is 16 residues long. Here the CDR3 reads CASSHPSGSSYNEQFF. Here the CDR3 DNA reads TGCGCCAGCAGCCACCCCAGCGGCAGCTCCTACAATGAGCAGTTCTTC.

CDR3 coding DNA: TGTGCCAGCAGTGGGGACAGGGAGTTGACCTACGAGCAGTACTTC. It codes for CASSGDRELTYEQYF. The V call is TRBV25-1, the J call TRBJ2-7, with 9 nucleotides matching TRBD1. Unmatched junction bases numbered 6, after V lost 4 bases and J lost 2 bases. The CDR3 has 15 residues. The germline V gene encodes CDR1 MGHDK and CDR2 SYGVNS.

The chain recombines TRBV6-1 with TRBJ2-6; D perhaps matches TRBD2 (5 bases). This CDR3 region has 14 residues. Between the trimmed V and J ends, which lost 6 bases and 2 bases, there was a span of 8 bases. Per germline, CDR1 MNHNS and CDR2 SASEGT. Here the CDR3 reads CASRTEAGANVLTF. CDR3 DNA: TGTGCCAGCAGAACGGAGGCTGGGGCCAACGTCCTGACTTTC.

The gene calls are TRBV5-1 and TRBJ1-5; D possibly corresponds to TRBD1 (5 bases). Germline V gene lookup returns CDR1 SGHRS and CDR2 YFSETQ. V gave up 2 bases and J gave up 3 bases, with 12 bases separating them. The length of the CDR3 is 15 residues. The CDR3 loop reads CASSLEGALNQPQHF. In DNA, the CDR3 is TGCGCCAGCAGCTTAGAAGGGGCTCTCAATCAGCCCCAGCATTTT. Full variable domain (remainder filled in from reference TRBV5-1 and TRBJ1-5): KAGVTQTPRYLIKTRGQQVTLSCSPISGHRSVSWYQQTPGQGLQFLFEYFSETQRNKGNFPGRFSGRQFSNSRSEMNVSTLELGDSALYLCASSLEGALNQPQHFGDGTRLSIL.

The chain employs TRBV9 and TRBJ2-7, with D perhaps matching TRBD1 (6 bases). The CDR3 has 15 amino acids. With 3 bases removed from V and 4 bases from J, the gap between germline ends came to 17 bases. Germline V gene sequence: CDR1 SGDLS, CDR2 YYNGEE. The CDR3 DNA is TGTGCCAGCAGCGAACAGGGTGTGGGTGATTACGAGCAGTACTTC. Encoded protein: CASSEQGVGDYEQYF. The entire variable domain, with the rest obtained from reference TRBV9 and TRBJ2-7, is as follows: DSGVTQTPKHLITATGQRVTLRCSPRSGDLSVYWYQQSLDQGLQFLIQYYNGEERAKGNILERFSAQQFPDLHSELNLSSLELGDSALYFCASSEQGVGDYEQYFGPGTRLTVT.

V and J are TRBV4-1 and TRBJ1-5; D perhaps matches TRBD1 (5 bases). This CDR3 is 15 amino acids long. V lost 6 bases to trimming and J lost 0 bases, with 12 bases between them. Germline-derived CDR1 and CDR2 are MGHRA and YSYEKL. The chain's CDR3 is CASSQQESSNQPQHF. CDR3 bases: TGCGCCAGCAGTCAACAGGAATCTAGCAATCAGCCCCAGCATTTT.

The chain recombines TRBV19 with TRBJ1-5, with 7 positions matching TRBD1. The CDR3 totals 15 residues. J was trimmed by 6 bases and V by 3 bases; bases with no gene match: 8. The V gene's germline CDR1 is LNHDA and CDR2 SQIVND (reference sequence). The CDR3 DNA reads TGTGCCAGTAGTATTCAGGGGGGTACGGGTCAGCCCCAGCATTTT. It specifies CASSIQGGTGQPQHF.

V gene TRBV29-1 combines with J gene TRBJ2-5; 9 bases are shared with TRBD2. V trimming: 3 bases; J trimming: 4 bases; junction bases outside the gene matches: 9. This CDR3 region has 15 residues. In germline, CDR1 is SQVTM, CDR2 ANQGSEA. CDR3 in amino acids: CSVEGIAGEAETQYF. The CDR3 DNA reads TGCAGCGTTGAGGGGATAGCGGGGGAGGCAGAGACCCAGTACTTC.

V and J are TRBV5-6 and TRBJ1-4; 7 nucleotides agree with TRBD1. Germline V gives CDR1 SGHDT, CDR2 YYEEEE. CDR3 length equals 16 residues. V lost 3 bases and J lost 4; bases outside the gene matches: 9. DNA for the CDR3: TGTGCCAGCAGCTCACCAAGGACAGGCCTTAATGAAAAACTGTTTTTT. Its translation: CASSSPRTGLNEKLFF.

This chain uses TRBV5-4 with TRBJ2-6; 7 nucleotides align to TRBD2. CDR3 size: 16 residues. With V trimmed by 0 bases and J by 3 bases, 3 bases remained unmatched. The germline V gene encodes CDR1 SGHNT and CDR2 YYREEE (reference sequence). The CDR3, as DNA: TGTGCCAGCAGCTTGGGGGGGGGAAATGGGGCCAACGTCCTGACTTTC. It translates to CASSLGGGNGANVLTF.

This chain joins TRBV27 and TRBJ1-1; no definite D call. This CDR3 is built from 14 residues. V dropped 2 bases and J dropped 5 bases, with 12 bases sitting between them. Germline-derived CDR1 and CDR2 are MNHEY and SMNVEV (reference sequence). The CDR3 spells CASSLEQGATEAFF. The CDR3 nucleotides are TGTGCCAGCAGTTTAGAGCAAGGAGCTACTGAAGCTTTCTTT.